The rows below give T cell receptor beta chains drawn from one sample of a study of blood T cell repertoires in COVID-19. TCRdb's table, derived via immunoSEQ multiplex PCR, lists solely in-frame clones and lacks some. The sample lists around 46,000 clones, 82% occurring once. Sample: peripheral blood. All receptors derive from a man aged 35 to 55 with acute or convalescent COVID-19. Both conserved end residues are part of each CDR3. Each record gives: J gene, V gene, CDR3 protein.

TRBJ2-1 | TRBV21-1 | CASSTSPTSSGNEQFF
TRBJ1-1 | TRBV19 | CASRKDRVGTEAFF
TRBJ2-7 | TRBV6-4 | CASPTVAGGTTYEQYF
TRBJ2-1 | TRBV25-1 | CASSVGRDRASEQFF
TRBJ2-3 | TRBV6-6 | CASRRGAIWGSPTTDTQYF
TRBJ1-1 | TRBV7-9 | CASSRPTGLNTEAFF
TRBJ1-4 | TRBV7-9 | CASSIVGGTNEKLFF
TRBJ1-1 | TRBV19 | CASSIGGGTEAFF
TRBJ1-2 | TRBV6-2/TRBV6-3 | CASSYPGQGNYGYTF
TRBJ2-3 | TRBV2 | CASRRDSSAGTDTQYF
TRBJ1-1 | TRBV14 | CASSQDSGAAEAFF
TRBJ2-7 | TRBV5-1 | CASSLNSYEQYF
TRBJ1-2 | TRBV20-1 | CSVLTVGYTF
TRBJ1-1 | TRBV9 | CASSVVEYNTEAFF
TRBJ2-3 | TRBV29-1 | CSVVVGGQSGTQYF
TRBJ1-2 | TRBV5-6 | CASSLVHRGRGGYTF
TRBJ1-5 | TRBV6-1 | CASSEYRTATSNQPQHF
TRBJ1-5 | TRBV27 | CASSFLQNNQPQHF
TRBJ1-5 | TRBV4-2 | CASSQESGQGGNQPQHF
TRBJ2-1 | TRBV24-1 | CATSLSSYNEQFF
TRBJ2-3 | TRBV7-9 | CASSLSGAGTDTQYF
TRBJ2-1 | TRBV2 | CASRTSGPNEQFF
TRBJ1-1 | TRBV4-2 | CASSQDSQGSTEAFF
TRBJ2-3 | TRBV7-3 | CASSLRAGDTDTQYF
TRBJ1-2 | TRBV4-3 | CASSQEVGNPGGYTF
TRBJ2-7 | TRBV5-1 | CASSGTGREQYF
TRBJ1-2 | TRBV9 | CASRPTGLLNYGYTF
TRBJ2-7 | TRBV5-1 | CASSLAQGDFNEQYF
TRBJ1-1 | TRBV10-2 | CASSESGGRAEAFF
TRBJ2-1 | TRBV28 | CASSLYRAVDEQFF
TRBJ1-5 | TRBV15 | CATSRGLGQSNQPQHF
TRBJ2-1 | TRBV7-9 | CASTRGGYEQFF
TRBJ2-1 | TRBV3-1/TRBV3-2 | CASSPGTGNYNEQFF
TRBJ1-5 | TRBV19 | CASMEGSNQPQHF
TRBJ1-5 | TRBV3-1/TRBV3-2 | CASSAGTGGSQPQHF
TRBJ1-6 | TRBV6-1 | CASSHQGQGNSPLHF
TRBJ2-2 | TRBV19 | CASTPWQGANGELFF
TRBJ2-5 | TRBV6-6 | CASSYGLGGFQETQYF
TRBJ2-6 | TRBV9 | CASRGHSSGANVLTF
TRBJ1-6 | TRBV11-2 | CASSFITGQSFGALHF
TRBJ1-2 | TRBV30 | CAWNPGTGGYYGYTF
TRBJ2-1 | TRBV10-2 | CASSESRGQFF
TRBJ1-2 | TRBV19 | CASRSGTSNYGYTF
TRBJ1-2 | TRBV28 | CASSAGGGGNYGYTF
TRBJ1-5 | TRBV6-2/TRBV6-3 | CASSPGLQWQPQHF
TRBJ1-3 | TRBV24-1 | CATSDVPGQGEISGNTIYF
TRBJ2-2 | TRBV15 | CATSRDQGPNTGELFF
TRBJ1-5 | TRBV5-1 | CASSLGTGNQPQHF
TRBJ2-5 | TRBV6-6 | CASSYPTSGGRETQYF
TRBJ2-5 | TRBV10-1 | CASSETGAEETQYF
TRBJ2-2 | TRBV11-3 | CASSRDRLNTGELFF
TRBJ1-4 | TRBV18 | CASSPPGGEKLFF
TRBJ2-2 | TRBV4-3 | CASSRQGAGELFF
TRBJ2-7 | TRBV7-2 | CASSTRTSGGAGGYEQYF
TRBJ2-1 | TRBV6-5 | CASSYGSPPREFF